This T cell receptor beta chain was sequenced in a study of follicular helper T cells after annual influenza vaccination. The time point denotes: 2015-2016 season, pre-vaccination. The CDR3 has 15 amino acids. CDR1 is SGHRS and CDR2 is YFSETQ in the germline V gene. The V end lost 2 bases, the J end lost 2 bases, and 10 bases lay between the germline ends. Sequencing was performed with immunoSEQ multiplex PCR; in TCRdb, only in-frame clones are kept and a portion is missing. The sample has approximately 13,000 clones; just under 80% are singletons. Sequenced here: CXCR5- memory CD4+ T cells sorted from blood, sampled on the day of influenza vaccination. The V call is TRBV5-1, the J call TRBJ2-2; D is uncertain. This receptor was obtained from an adult who received the influenza vaccine. CDR3 loop: CASSLFPGNTGELFF. Here the CDR3 DNA reads TGCGCCAGCAGCTTATTCCCGGGTAACACCGGGGAGCTGTTTTTT.